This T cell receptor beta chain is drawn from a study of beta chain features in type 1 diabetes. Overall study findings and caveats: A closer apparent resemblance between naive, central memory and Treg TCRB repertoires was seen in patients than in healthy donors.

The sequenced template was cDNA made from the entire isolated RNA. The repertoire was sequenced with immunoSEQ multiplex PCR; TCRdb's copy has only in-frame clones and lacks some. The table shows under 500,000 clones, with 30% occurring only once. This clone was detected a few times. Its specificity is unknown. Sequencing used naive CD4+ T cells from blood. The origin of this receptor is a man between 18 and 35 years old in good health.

The CDR3 sequence: CSVEEGPRGPQHF. The CDR3 bases are TGCAGCGTTGAGGAGGGGCCAAGGGGACCCCAGCATTTT. The rearrangement links TRBV29-1 to TRBJ1-5; TRBD1 might be the D (5 bases). V lost 3 bases and J 10 bases, leaving 16 bases between the germline ends. Per the germline V gene, CDR1 is SQVTM and CDR2 is ANQGSEA. The CDR3 has 13 residues.